The source of this T cell receptor beta chain is a study of blood T cells in healthy people across ages (dated by TCRdb to the mid-2010s). Regarding the study in general: In model experiments, roughly one uniquely barcoded TCR beta cDNA molecule per two T cells was captured by template switching. Two additional independent replicas of 1 million unique cDNA reads from the same blood draw were analyzed for two donors (one aged 18 to 30 and one aged 80 or older). Donors were grouped into four age groups: young (average roughly 15 years), middle-aged (over 35), aged (around 56) and long-lived (about 82). Using deep sequencing normalized with unique cDNA molecular identifiers, the study measured how TCR beta repertoire diversity changes with age. To avoid experimental bias, donors of different ages were spread randomly across the sequencing lanes. Overall study outcomes, separate from this receptor: The CMV infection status of donors was not known, potentially confounding age-related changes in expanded clonotypes. As age increased, observed TCR beta diversity per million T cells dropped in a roughly linear way, and a significant reduction was already evident by age 40. Conclusive comparison of naive and antigen-experienced compartments was prevented by the profiling of bulk unsorted PBMCs. Estimates of total diversity based on one million sequenced T cells were considered lower bounds and underestimates. The long-lived group showed more naive CD4+ T cells, fewer expanded clones and increased TCR diversity than the aged group, suggesting age selection. There was a strong correlation between observed TCR beta diversity and the percentage of naive T cells measured by flow cytometry.

This clonotype was seen a handful of times. There is no known antigen for this receptor. Per-base quality was not reported, and no clone a single base away is much larger than it. Donors were a few dozen systemically healthy Caucasian individuals from Russia aged about 6 to 100 years. Each donor gave 8 to 10 milliliters of peripheral blood, drawn into EDTA-treated Vacutainer tubes. PBMCs were isolated by Ficoll-Paque density-gradient centrifugation, with at least 6 million obtained per sample. Trizol reagent was used to extract total RNA from PBMCs, with at least 5 micrograms per sample. Naive CD45RAhigh/CD27high T cell percentages were measured by flow cytometry on a PBMC aliquot from every donor. According to the germline V gene, CDR1 reads SGHTA and CDR2 reads FQGTGA. V was cut back by 0 bases and J by 1 base, leaving a gap of 8 bases between them. The CDR3 runs 15 residues from the cysteine to the phenylalanine. The only DNA kept is the CDR3, 45 bases in frame from the first base.

Libraries came from 5' RACE. Sequencing instrument: Illumina HiSeq 2500. A second 7 to 11 cycle PCR used a sample-barcoded 5' primer and a J-beta primer mix. A unique molecular identifier was introduced onto each TCR beta cDNA molecule by a template-switch 5' adaptor carrying 12 random nucleotides. At least 2.5 million CDR3-containing paired-end reads were obtained from each sample. All of the RNA was converted into first-strand cDNA using the Mint cDNA synthesis kit, with a TRBC-specific oligonucleotide serving as the primer. Following uracil-DNA glycosylase treatment, all cDNA underwent a first 18-cycle PCR with the universal primers M1SS and BC2_uni_R. Turning to the authors' computational methods: Normalization of each sample was performed by random selection of 1 million high-quality reads, each carrying a distinct molecular identifier. Instead of being binned into consensus sequences, reads that shared molecular identifiers were thrown out. MiTCR, with a Q25 quality threshold and the strictest error-elimination algorithm, was used for CDR3 identification, clonotype clustering and error correction. A nonparametric unseen species model using Euler transformation provided a lower-bound estimate of total TCR beta diversity. TCRdb passed the public sequencing reads through fastp at Q25 and MiXCR, retaining productive beta sequences. Each entry is one CDR3 protein sequence, shown with its most common DNA and genes. What appears here as the V and J calls and clone size reflects TCRdb's work, not the paper's. The sample table records approximately 810,000 distinct CDR3 sequences; around 34% of these occur just once. The leading ten clones occupy over 10% of the sample.

This receptor chain uses TRBV7-3 and TRBJ2-3, with the D gene too uncertain to name. This sequence was found in a man younger than 35 in good health. Sequencing was performed on blood. The CDR3 corresponds to CASSLTVTGTDTQYF. The nucleotides are TGTGCCAGCAGCTTAACGGTGACCGGCACAGATACGCAGTATTTT.